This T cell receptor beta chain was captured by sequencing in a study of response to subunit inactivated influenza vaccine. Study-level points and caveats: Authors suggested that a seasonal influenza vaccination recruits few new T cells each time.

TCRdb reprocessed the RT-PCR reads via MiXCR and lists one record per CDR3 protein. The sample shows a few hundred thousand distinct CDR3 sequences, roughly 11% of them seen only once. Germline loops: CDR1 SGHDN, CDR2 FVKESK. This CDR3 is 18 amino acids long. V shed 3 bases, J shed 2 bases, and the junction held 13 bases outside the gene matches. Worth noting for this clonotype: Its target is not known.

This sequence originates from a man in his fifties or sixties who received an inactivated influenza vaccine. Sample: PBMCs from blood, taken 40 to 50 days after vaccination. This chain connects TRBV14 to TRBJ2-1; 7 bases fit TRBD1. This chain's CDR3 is CASSHLDRSKVTYNEQFF. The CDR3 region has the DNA TGTGCCAGCAGCCACTTGGACAGGTCCAAGGTAACCTACAATGAGCAGTTCTTC.